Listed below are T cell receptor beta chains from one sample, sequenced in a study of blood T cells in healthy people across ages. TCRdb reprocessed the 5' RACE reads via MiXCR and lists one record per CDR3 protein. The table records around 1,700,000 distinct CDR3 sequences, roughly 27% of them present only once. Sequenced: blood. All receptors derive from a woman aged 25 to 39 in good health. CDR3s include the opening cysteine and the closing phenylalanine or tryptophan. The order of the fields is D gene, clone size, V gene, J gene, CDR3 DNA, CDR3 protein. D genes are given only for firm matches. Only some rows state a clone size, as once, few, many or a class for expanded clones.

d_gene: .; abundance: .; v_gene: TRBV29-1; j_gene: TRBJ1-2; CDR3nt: TGCAGCGTTGGGGGGGACTTAAACTATGGCTACACCTTC; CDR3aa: CSVGGDLNYGYTF
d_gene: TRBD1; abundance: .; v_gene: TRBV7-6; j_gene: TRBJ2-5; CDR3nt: TGTGCCAGCAGCTGGCACAGGGGAAAAGAGACCCAGTACTTC; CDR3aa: CASSWHRGKETQYF
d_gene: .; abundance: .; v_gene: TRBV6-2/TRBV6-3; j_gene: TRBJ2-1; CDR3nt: TGTGCCAGCAGTTTAGGTCAACCCCTTGGGCAGTTCTTC; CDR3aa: CASSLGQPLGQFF
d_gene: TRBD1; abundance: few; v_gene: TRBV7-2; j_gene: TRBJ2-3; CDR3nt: TGTGCCAGCAGCTTAAACAGGGGAAGGACCACAGATACGCAGTATTTT; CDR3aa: CASSLNRGRTTDTQYF
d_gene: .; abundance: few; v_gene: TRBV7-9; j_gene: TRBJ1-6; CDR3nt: TGTGCCAGCAGCGGTATCGGGACGGCGAATTCACCCCTCCACTTT; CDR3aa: CASSGIGTANSPLHF
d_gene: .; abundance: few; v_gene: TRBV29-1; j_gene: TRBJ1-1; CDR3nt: TGCAGCGTTTCTCCGATCGGCACTGAAGCTTTCTTT; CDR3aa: CSVSPIGTEAFF
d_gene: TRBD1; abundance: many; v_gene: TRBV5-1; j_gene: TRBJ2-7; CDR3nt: TGCGCCAGCAGCTCACAGATTTTCGGGACAGGTCCGTACGAGCAGTACTTC; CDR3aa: CASSSQIFGTGPYEQYF
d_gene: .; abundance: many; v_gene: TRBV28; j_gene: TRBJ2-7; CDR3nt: TGTGCCAGCAGTTTATCCAGGGGGGGCGAGCAGTACTTC; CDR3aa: CASSLSRGGEQYF
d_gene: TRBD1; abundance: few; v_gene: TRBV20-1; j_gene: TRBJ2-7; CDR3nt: TGCAGTGCTTCCGGGACAGGGGGCTACTACGAGCAGTACTTC; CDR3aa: CSASGTGGYYEQYF
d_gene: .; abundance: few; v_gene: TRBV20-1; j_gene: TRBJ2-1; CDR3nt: TGCAGTGCTAGCTCGTCAGGGCGAGGTGAGCAGTTCTTC; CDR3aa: CSASSSGRGEQFF
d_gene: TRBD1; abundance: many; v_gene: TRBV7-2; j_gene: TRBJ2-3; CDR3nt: TGTGCCAGCAGCAGAGCGGCAGGGGGCGCCAGCACAGATACGCAGTATTTT; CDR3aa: CASSRAAGGASTDTQYF
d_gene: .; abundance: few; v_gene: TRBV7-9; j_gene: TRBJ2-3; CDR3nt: TGTGCCAGCAGCATAGCCGGCGCCACAGATACGCAGTATTTT; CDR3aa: CASSIAGATDTQYF
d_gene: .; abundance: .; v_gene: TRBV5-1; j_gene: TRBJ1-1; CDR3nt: TGCGCCAGCAGTCGGCAGGTGCGCGACACTGAAGCTTTCTTT; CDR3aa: CASSRQVRDTEAFF
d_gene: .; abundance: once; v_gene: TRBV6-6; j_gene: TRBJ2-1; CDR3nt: TGTGCCAGCAGTTACGCCAGGGATAAGAGGAATGAGCAGTTCTTC; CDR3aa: CASSYARDKRNEQFF
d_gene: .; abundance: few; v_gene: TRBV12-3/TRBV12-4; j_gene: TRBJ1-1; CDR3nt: TGTGCCAGCAGCCTCCAGAAAAGCACTGAAGCTTTCTTT; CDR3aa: CASSLQKSTEAFF
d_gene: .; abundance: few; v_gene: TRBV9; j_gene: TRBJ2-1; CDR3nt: TGTGCCAGCAGCGCCGCCCAAGGGGCCTGGGCCCCTGAGCAGTTCTTC; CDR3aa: CASSAAQGAWAPEQFF
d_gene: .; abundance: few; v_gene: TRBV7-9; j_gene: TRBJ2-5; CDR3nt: TGTGCCAGCAGCGTACAACAGAGCCCCCGGGAGACCCAGTACTTC; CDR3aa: CASSVQQSPRETQYF
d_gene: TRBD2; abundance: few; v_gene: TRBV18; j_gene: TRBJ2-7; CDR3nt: TGTGCCAGCTCACTACCGGGACTAGGAAAGTACGAGCAGTACTTC; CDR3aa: CASSLPGLGKYEQYF
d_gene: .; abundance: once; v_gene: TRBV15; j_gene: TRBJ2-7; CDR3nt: TGTGCCACCAGCGAGAGAGGCTACGAGCAGTACTTC; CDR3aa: CATSERGYEQYF
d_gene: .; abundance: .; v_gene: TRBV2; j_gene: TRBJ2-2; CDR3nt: TGTGCCAGCAACAGAGGGCCGGCCGGGGAGCTGTTTTTT; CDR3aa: CASNRGPAGELFF
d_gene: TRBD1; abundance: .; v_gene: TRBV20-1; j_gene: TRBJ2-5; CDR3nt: TGCAGTGCTAACCCGGGACAGGGGGATCACGGGCAGTACTTC; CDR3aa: CSANPGQGDHGQYF
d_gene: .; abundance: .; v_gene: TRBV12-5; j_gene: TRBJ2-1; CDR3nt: TGTGCTAGTGGTTTGAGGGACTCCCCTTCCGCGGATGAGCAGTTCTTC; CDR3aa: CASGLRDSPSADEQFF
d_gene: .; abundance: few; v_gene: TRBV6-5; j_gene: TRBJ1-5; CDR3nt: TGTGCCAGCAGGCGTACAGGGTATAGCAATCAGCCCCAGCATTTT; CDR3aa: CASRRTGYSNQPQHF
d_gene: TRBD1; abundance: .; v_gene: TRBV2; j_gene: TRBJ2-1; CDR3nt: TGTGCCGGGAGCCACGGGACAGGGGCCAATGAGCAGTTCTTC; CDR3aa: CAGSHGTGANEQFF
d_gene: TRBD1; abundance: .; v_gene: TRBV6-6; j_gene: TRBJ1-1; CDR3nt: TGTGCCAGCAGTTACCCCGACAGGGTGGACACTGAAGCTTTCTTT; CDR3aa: CASSYPDRVDTEAFF
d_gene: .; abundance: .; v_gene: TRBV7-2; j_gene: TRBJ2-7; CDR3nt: TGTGCCAGCAGCTCCGGGCCCGAACTACATACCTACGAGCAGTACTTC; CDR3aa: CASSSGPELHTYEQYF
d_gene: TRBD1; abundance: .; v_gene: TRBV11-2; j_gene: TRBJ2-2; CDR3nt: TGTGCCAGCAGCATCCGGGACAGAGTCACCGGGGAGCTGTTTTTT; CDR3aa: CASSIRDRVTGELFF
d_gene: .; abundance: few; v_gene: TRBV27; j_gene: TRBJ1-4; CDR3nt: TGTGCCAGCAGTCCGACAGTTAATGAAAAACTGTTTTTT; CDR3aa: CASSPTVNEKLFF
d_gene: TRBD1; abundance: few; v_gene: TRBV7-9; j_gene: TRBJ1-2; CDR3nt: TGTGCCAGCAGCCTAACGGCTGACAGGGGGCCTTACACCTTC; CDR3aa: CASSLTADRGPYTF
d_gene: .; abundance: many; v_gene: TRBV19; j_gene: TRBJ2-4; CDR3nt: TGTGCCAGTAGTATGGTCGACGTCAAAAACATTCAGTACTTC; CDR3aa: CASSMVDVKNIQYF
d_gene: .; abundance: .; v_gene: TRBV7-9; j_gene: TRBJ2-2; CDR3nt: TGTGCCAGCAGCACCGAGGGCCGATACACCGGGGAGCTGTTTTTT; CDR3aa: CASSTEGRYTGELFF
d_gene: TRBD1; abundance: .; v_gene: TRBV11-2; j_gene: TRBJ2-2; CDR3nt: TGTGCCAGCAGCTTCGGACAGGGGAAAGGCACCGGGGAGCTGTTTTTT; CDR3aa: CASSFGQGKGTGELFF
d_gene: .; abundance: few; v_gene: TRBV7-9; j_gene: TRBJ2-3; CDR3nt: TGTGCCAGCAGCCGTAGCGTAACGATGGATACGCAGTATTTT; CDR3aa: CASSRSVTMDTQYF
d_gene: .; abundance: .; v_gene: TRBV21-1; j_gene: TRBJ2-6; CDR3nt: TGTGCCAGCAGCAAAGTATATATTTCGGGAGGGACCCGCTCTGGGGCCAACGTCCTGACTTTC; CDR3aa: CASSKVYISGGTRSGANVLTF
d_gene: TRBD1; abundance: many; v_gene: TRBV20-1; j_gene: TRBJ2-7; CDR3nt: TGCAGTGCGTACAGGGACAGGGTCTACGAGCAGTACTTC; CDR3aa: CSAYRDRVYEQYF
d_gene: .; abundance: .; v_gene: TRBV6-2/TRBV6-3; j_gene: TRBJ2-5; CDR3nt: TGTGCCAGCTTTACATGGAGTCAGGAGACCCAGTACTTC; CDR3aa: CASFTWSQETQYF
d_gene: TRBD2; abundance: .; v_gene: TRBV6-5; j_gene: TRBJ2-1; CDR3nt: TGTGCCAGCAGTTACTCGCTAGCGGGCTACAATGAGCAGTTCTTC; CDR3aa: CASSYSLAGYNEQFF
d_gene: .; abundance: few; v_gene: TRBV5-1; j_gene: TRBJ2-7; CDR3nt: TGCGCCAGCAGTGGAGGGGCGCAATGGGGACACTACGAGCAGTACTTC; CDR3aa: CASSGGAQWGHYEQYF
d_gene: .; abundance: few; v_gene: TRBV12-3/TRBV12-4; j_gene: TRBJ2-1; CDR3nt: TGTGCCAGCAGTTTAGCAGGGACTCTCACTGGTGAGCAGTTCTTC; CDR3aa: CASSLAGTLTGEQFF
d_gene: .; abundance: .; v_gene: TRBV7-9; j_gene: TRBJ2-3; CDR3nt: TGTGCCAGCAGCGCATCACCGGGGTTCGGGGATACGCAGTATTTT; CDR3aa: CASSASPGFGDTQYF
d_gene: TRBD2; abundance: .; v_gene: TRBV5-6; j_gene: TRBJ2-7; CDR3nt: TGTGCCAGCAGCTCGACTAGCGGGAGATACAATGAGCAGTACTTC; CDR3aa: CASSSTSGRYNEQYF
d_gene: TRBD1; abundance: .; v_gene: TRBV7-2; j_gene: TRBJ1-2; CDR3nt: TGTGCCAGCAGCCCGGACAGGGGGCGGGTTGGCCACACCTTC; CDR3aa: CASSPDRGRVGHTF
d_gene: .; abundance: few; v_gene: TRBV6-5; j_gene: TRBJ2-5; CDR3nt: TGTGCCAGCAGTTACTCCTCGGACCTGAGGTACCAAGAGGCCCAGTACTTC; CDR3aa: CASSYSSDLRYQEAQYF
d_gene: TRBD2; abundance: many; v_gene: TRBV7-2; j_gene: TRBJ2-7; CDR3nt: TGTGCCAGCAGCCCAGTCTGGCTAGCGGGAGTCCCCAGCTCCTACGAGCAGTACTTC; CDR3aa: CASSPVWLAGVPSSYEQYF
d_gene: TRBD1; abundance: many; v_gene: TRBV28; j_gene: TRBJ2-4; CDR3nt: TGTGCCAGCAGTTACCGGGACAGGGGGCACATCAACATTCAGTACTTC; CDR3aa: CASSYRDRGHINIQYF